Following are 21 T cell receptor beta chains from one sample sequenced in a study of shared clonotypes between healthy human individuals. The protocol was immunoSEQ multiplex PCR, while the TCRdb copy is restricted to in-frame clones and leaves out a portion. Among a few hundred thousand clones listed, 70% to 80% were seen once. Sequencing input: PBMCs. The receptors were sampled from a woman in her forties in good health. Some clones in this sample may be carry-over from other donors' samples.

Ten or more counts support this clone. CDR3 region: CASSPPLEYNEQFF. For the CDR3, the DNA is TGTGCCAGCAGTCCCCCGCTAGAATACAATGAGCAGTTCTTC. The V call is TRBV28, the J call TRBJ2-1; D is undetermined. The CDR3 contains 14 residues. Germline V gene sequence: CDR1 MDHEN, CDR2 SYDVKM. Trimming shortened V by 5 bases and J by 4 bases, and 12 bases separated the two germline ends.

About this clone itself: This sample also contains other DNA sequences that code for the same CDR3. The rearrangement uses TRBV28 and TRBJ2-7, with TRBD1 identical over 7 bases. Germline CDR1 reads MDHEN; CDR2 reads SYDVKM. V lost 3 bases to trimming and J lost 4 bases; unmatched junction nucleotides: 3. This CDR3 has 13 amino acids. This CDR3 reads CASSLRQGYEQYF. The CDR3 DNA reads TGTGCCAGCAGTTTGAGACAGGGTTACGAGCAGTACTTC.

The V and J genes are TRBV12-5 and TRBJ2-1, with D unclear. Trimming pared 5 bases from V and 0 bases from J, leaving 8 bases between. Germline CDR1 and CDR2: LGHNT and FRNRAP. CDR3 size: 14 residues. CDR3 protein: CASGDSSSYNEQFF. The CDR3 nucleotides are TGTGCTAGTGGTGACTCGAGCTCCTACAATGAGCAGTTCTTC.

This clone was recorded once. The J gene is TRBJ2-7, the V gene TRBV6-5, with D perhaps TRBD2 (5 bases). The germline CDR1 and CDR2 sequences are MNHEY and SVGAGI. With 4 bases removed from V and 7 bases from J, the gap between germline ends came to 14 bases. The CDR3 sequence is 13 residues long. The CDR3 nucleotides are TGTGCCAGCAGTTTGAACGGCGGGCGAGAGCAGTACTTC. It codes for CASSLNGGREQYF.

The chain links TRBV28 to TRBJ1-2; TRBD1 is a possible D gene (6 bases). V was trimmed by 1 base and J by 8 bases, leaving 14 bases between them. Germline V lookup: CDR1 MDHEN, CDR2 SYDVKM. The CDR3 has 14 amino acids. The CDR3 coding sequence is TGTGCCAGCAGTTTATCAGGGGTGGTGGGAGGCTACACCTTC. Its protein is CASSLSGVVGGYTF.

The genes are TRBV5-1 and TRBJ2-5, with 10 bases that match TRBD2. Losses at the gene ends were 4 bases for V and 3 bases for J; bases not matched to a gene: 6. The germline V gene encodes CDR1 SGHRS and CDR2 YFSETQ. The CDR3 loop spans 15 amino acids. The CDR3: CASSGTGTSEETQYF. CDR3 DNA sequence: TGCGCCAGCAGCGGAACCGGGACTAGCGAAGAGACCCAGTACTTC.

This clone came up once. The J gene is TRBJ2-7, the V gene TRBV28, with 10 positions matching TRBD2. Per germline, CDR1 MDHEN and CDR2 SYDVKM. V lost 5 bases, J lost 0 bases, and 16 bases stayed unmatched. This CDR3 has 19 residues. CDR3 region: CASSHPRVLAGISSYEQYF. CDR3 DNA sequence: TGTGCCAGCAGTCACCCTCGCGTACTAGCGGGAATAAGCTCCTACGAGCAGTACTTC.

The CDR3 bases are TGTGCCAGCTCGCTTCTCACAGGAGTGAACACCGGGGAGCTGTTTTTT. It translates to CASSLLTGVNTGELFF. This chain joins TRBV18 and TRBJ2-2, with D tentatively TRBD1 (5 bases). The CDR3 runs to 16 residues. Germline V gene sequence: CDR1 KGHSH, CDR2 LQKENI. The germline V and J ends were trimmed by 6 bases and 1 base, with 15 bases remaining between them.

The chain recombines TRBV30 with TRBJ2-5; D is unclear. Per germline, CDR1 GTSNPN and CDR2 SVGIG (reference sequence). With 5 bases removed from V and 3 bases from J, the gap between germline ends came to 10 bases. The CDR3 is made up of 12 amino acids. CDR3 protein: CAWGPMEETQYF. In nucleotides, the CDR3 is TGTGCCTGGGGGCCCATGGAAGAGACCCAGTACTTC.

The gene calls are TRBV18 and TRBJ1-1; TRBD1 matches at 7 bases. CDR3 size: 15 residues. With V trimmed by 2 bases and J by 1 base, 4 bases remained unmatched. CDR1 is KGHSH and CDR2 is LQKENI in the germline V gene. CDR3 loop: CASSPDGTENTEAFF. The CDR3 DNA is TGTGCCAGCTCACCAGACGGGACAGAGAACACTGAAGCTTTCTTT.

There are a few counts of this clone. The chain uses TRBV6-1 and TRBJ1-5; 9 positions agree with TRBD1. V was clipped by 5 bases and J by 2 bases; unmatched bases: 4. Looked up from germline, CDR1 is MNHNS and CDR2 is SASEGT. This CDR3 region has 15 residues. CDR3 loop: CASSLGTGRNQPQHF. The CDR3 DNA reads TGTGCCAGCAGTTTAGGGACAGGGCGCAATCAGCCCCAGCATTTT.

The chain employs TRBV6-6 and TRBJ1-5; D not certain. Germline V gene data show CDR1 as MNHNY and CDR2 as SVGAGI (reference sequence). Trimming shortened V by 2 bases and J by 3 bases, and 2 bases separated the two germline ends. The length of the CDR3 is 12 residues. DNA of the CDR3: TGTGCCAGCAGTTACAACAATCAGCCCCAGCATTTT. Translated, it gives CASSYNNQPQHF.

The J gene is TRBJ2-4, the V gene TRBV7-9, with TRBD1 as a possible D gene (6 bases). Germline CDR1 and CDR2: SEHNR and FQNEAQ (reference sequence). The CDR3 is made up of 16 amino acids. Trimming pared 5 bases from V and 2 bases from J, leaving 16 bases between. CDR3 in DNA: TGTGCCAGCAGCCGTTTGCAGGGGTCCTCCAAAAACATTCAGTACTTC. Residues: CASSRLQGSSKNIQYF.

The chain uses TRBV5-5 and TRBJ2-1, with 11 bases aligning to TRBD2. V shed 0 bases, J shed 14 bases, and the junction held 13 bases outside the gene matches. CDR3 size: 16 residues. Germline loops: CDR1 SGHKS, CDR2 YYEKEE (reference sequence). The CDR3 nucleotides are TGTGCCAGCAGCTTGGCAGGGGCTAGCGGGAGGTCCGGGAAGTTCTTC. Protein product: CASSLAGASGRSGKFF.

The CDR3: CASSVPQGAHLYGYTF. The DNA of the CDR3 is TGTGCCAGCAGTGTCCCACAGGGGGCGCATCTCTATGGCTACACCTTC. V gene TRBV28 combines with J gene TRBJ1-2; 9 bases align to TRBD1. Germline trimming cut 5 bases from V and 4 bases from J; bases unmatched to any gene: 11. The CDR3 contains 16 residues. The germline V gene has CDR1 MDHEN and CDR2 SYDVKM.

This chain joins TRBV11-3 and TRBJ2-5; 10 bases are a match to TRBD1. The CDR3 totals 14 residues. CDR1 SGHNT and CDR2 YENEEA come from the germline V gene. The V segment lost 4 bases and the J segment 5 bases; nucleotides outside the gene matches: 4. The CDR3 here is CASSSGTGVETQYF. CDR3 sequence (DNA): TGTGCCAGCAGCTCCGGGACAGGGGTTGAGACCCAGTACTTC.

The chain employs TRBV5-1 and TRBJ1-1; weak D call: TRBD1 (6 bases). Trimming pared 5 bases from V and 1 base from J, leaving 12 bases between. CDR1 and CDR2 (germline): SGHRS, YFSETQ. CDR3 length: 14 amino acids. CDR3 coding DNA: TGCGCCAGCAGTTTACCGGGACAGAACACTGAAGCTTTCTTT. It encodes CASSLPGQNTEAFF.

The chain carries TRBV27 and TRBJ2-7; maybe TRBD2 (5 bases). CDR3 length: 16 amino acids. Per the germline V gene, CDR1 is MNHEY and CDR2 is SMNVEV (reference sequence). The V end lost 0 bases, the J end lost 4 bases, and 16 bases lay between the germline ends. The CDR3 spells CASSLSWRLAIYEQYF. The DNA for the CDR3 is TGTGCCAGCAGTTTATCCTGGCGGCTAGCTATTTACGAGCAGTACTTC.

The chain joins TRBV2 to TRBJ2-3, with D uncertain. Trimming left V 7 bases short and J 2 bases short, with 7 bases between. The CDR3 has 12 amino acids. Germline V gives CDR1 SNHLY, CDR2 FYNNEI. The CDR3 sequence: CASNRDTDTQYF. The CDR3, as DNA: TGTGCCAGCAATAGGGACACAGATACGCAGTATTTT.

As for this clone: Just one base apart from a much larger clone, this may be a read error. This rearrangement joins TRBV2 to TRBJ1-1, with D possibly matching TRBD1 (5 bases). V shed 11 bases and J shed 10 bases, with 23 bases lying between them. Germline values: CDR1 SNHLY, CDR2 FYNNEI. The CDR3 is 13 amino acids. The CDR3 DNA reads as TGTGCCGGAAGGGGCAGGGAGGTAGTCGGAGCTTTCTTT. It translates to CAGRGREVVGAFF. The variable domain in full, completed from reference TRBV2 and TRBJ1-1, reads EPEVTQTPSHQVTQMGQEVILRCVPISNHLYFYWYRQILGQKVEFLVSFYNNEISEKSEIFDDQFSVERPDGSNFTLKIRSTKLEDSAMYFCAGRGREVVGAFFGQGTRLTVV.

The V and J genes are TRBV7-8 and TRBJ2-7; 9 bases match TRBD1. Germline CDR1 and CDR2: SGHVS and FQNEAQ. CDR3 size: 16 residues. The trim removed 5 bases at V and 3 bases at J, leaving 11 bases unmatched. The CDR3 is CASSINPHRGHYEQYF. CDR3 coding DNA: TGTGCCAGCAGCATAAACCCTCACAGGGGGCACTACGAGCAGTACTTC.